The 27 T cell receptor beta chains below were found in one sample sequenced in a study of blood T cell repertoires in COVID-19. Here immunoSEQ multiplex PCR was the method, and the copy in TCRdb shows in-frame clones only, minus some. The repertoire consists of 250,000 to 300,000 clones, with 83% occurring once and the leading ten covering 3.5% to 5.5%. Sequencing was performed on peripheral blood. Receptor source: a man in his fifties or sixties who had recovered from COVID-19.

The V call is TRBV5-6, the J call TRBJ1-1; TRBD1 is a possible D gene (6 bases). The CDR3 spans 16 residues. V was cut by 2 bases and J by 1 base, with 15 bases left in between. Germline assignment: CDR1 SGHDT and CDR2 YYEEEE. CDR3 in DNA: TGTGCCAGCAGCTTTTGGTCAGGGGCGACGAACACTGAAGCTTTCTTT. Translation: CASSFWSGATNTEAFF. Supplemented by reference TRBV5-6 and TRBJ1-1, the full variable domain reads DAGVTQSPTHLIKTRGQQVTLRCSPKSGHDTVSWYQQALGQGPQFIFQYYEEEERQRGNFPDRFSGHQFPNYSSELNVNALLLGDSALYLCASSFWSGATNTEAFFGQGTRLTVV.

This clone occurred a few times. This chain uses TRBV28 with TRBJ1-2; 8 nucleotides agree with TRBD1. CDR1 is MDHEN and CDR2 is SYDVKM in the germline V gene. The CDR3 loop spans 15 amino acids. The V gene end was trimmed by 5 bases and the J gene end by 1 base; junction bases not matched to a gene: 6. CDR3 region: CASSIGTGYNYGYTF. CDR3 nucleotides: TGTGCCAGCAGTATTGGGACAGGCTATAACTATGGCTACACCTTC.

V is TRBV7-9 and J is TRBJ2-3, with D maybe TRBD1 (6 bases). V was cut by 5 bases and J by 4 bases, with 13 bases left in between. Per the germline V gene, CDR1 is SEHNR and CDR2 is FQNEAQ (reference sequence). CDR3 length equals 14 residues. CDR3 in amino acids: CASSPTTGPDTQYF. The CDR3 bases are TGTGCCAGCAGCCCAACCACAGGGCCAGATACGCAGTATTTT.

The chain employs TRBV27 and TRBJ1-6, with D maybe TRBD1 (6 bases). V lost 1 base, J lost 0 bases, and 10 bases lay in between. Germline-derived CDR1 and CDR2 are MNHEY and SMNVEV (reference sequence). The CDR3 runs 17 residues. The CDR3 DNA is TGTGCCAGCAGTTTATTCGGACAGAGCTCCTATAATTCACCCCTCCACTTT. It translates to CASSLFGQSSYNSPLHF.

The chain has TRBV12-2 and TRBJ2-2; TRBD1 is taken as the D call from the table, unchecked against the DNA. TRBV12-2 is annotated as a pseudogene. The CDR3 covers 20 residues. CDR3 protein: CASRLAPMTATIPSPGELFF. The CDR3 DNA sequence: TGTGCAAGTCGCTTAGCGCCGATGACAGCCACTATTCCCTCCCCGGGGGAGCTGTTTTTT.

The chain carries TRBV27 and TRBJ1-1; 8 nucleotides line up with TRBD1. Germline CDR1 MNHEY, CDR2 SMNVEV (reference sequence). The trim removed 5 bases at V and 4 bases at J, leaving 6 bases unmatched. The CDR3 contains 14 residues. The CDR3 coding sequence is TGTGCCAGCAGTCAACGACAGGGGTCCACTGAAGCTTTCTTT. Protein: CASSQRQGSTEAFF.

The chain combines TRBV9 with TRBJ2-1; TRBD1 aligns across 10 bases. Trimming at V came to 7 bases and at J to 8 bases, leaving 12 bases not matched to a gene. Germline V gene lookup returns CDR1 SGDLS and CDR2 YYNGEE. CDR3 length equals 15 residues. The CDR3 DNA follows: TGTGCCAGCGGAACAAGGGACAGGGGTACGGATGAGCAGTTCTTC. This gives the protein CASGTRDRGTDEQFF.

The chain carries TRBV5-1 and TRBJ2-5; TRBD2 matches 9 bases. Germline V gives CDR1 SGHRS, CDR2 YFSETQ. V lost 3 bases to trimming and J lost 0 bases; unmatched junction nucleotides: 3. This CDR3 has 15 amino acids. The CDR3 DNA reads as TGCGCCAGCAGCTGGTCTAGCGGGAACCAAGAGACCCAGTACTTC. This sequence encodes CASSWSSGNQETQYF.

The V and J genes are TRBV7-2 and TRBJ2-7, with 7 bases that match TRBD1. CDR3 size: 18 residues. V trimming: 3 bases; J trimming: 2 bases; junction bases outside the gene matches: 16. Germline CDR1 is SGHTA and CDR2 is FQGNSA. CDR3 sequence: CASSLGPGQLDSAYEQYF. The CDR3 DNA follows: TGTGCCAGCAGCTTGGGCCCGGGACAGCTTGATTCTGCCTACGAGCAGTACTTC.

The chain combines TRBV5-8 with TRBJ1-5; D not certain. Germline values: CDR1 SGHTS, CDR2 YDEGEE. The V gene lost 0 bases and the J gene lost 0 bases, with 7 bases spanning the gap. The CDR3 has 15 amino acids. The CDR3, as DNA: TGTGCCAGCAGCTTGGGGCAGGTTAGCAATCAGCCCCAGCATTTT. As protein: CASSLGQVSNQPQHF.

CDR3 region: CASSSHRGGIEKLFF. In nucleotides, the CDR3 is TGTGCCAGCAGCTCCCATAGGGGAGGAATCGAAAAACTGTTTTTT. V and J are TRBV7-2 and TRBJ1-4; D possibly corresponds to TRBD1 (5 bases). Trimming cost V 4 bases and J 8 bases, with 17 bases left between them. CDR1 and CDR2 from the germline V gene are SGHTA and FQGNSA. The CDR3 sequence is 15 residues long.

The chain combines TRBV7-9 with TRBJ2-5, with D unclear. The CDR3 sequence is 16 residues long. Germline-derived CDR1 and CDR2 are SEHNR and FQNEAQ (reference sequence). The germline V and J ends were trimmed by 1 base and 0 bases, with 12 bases remaining between them. CDR3 sequence: CASSLVAGLYQETQYF. In DNA form, the CDR3 reads TGTGCCAGCAGCTTAGTGGCAGGATTGTACCAAGAGACCCAGTACTTC.

This chain links TRBV3-1 (or the pseudogene TRBV3-2) with TRBJ2-5; possibly TRBD2 for D (5 bases). The V end lost 1 base, the J end lost 1 base, and 10 bases lay between the germline ends. The CDR3 covers 15 residues. Germline V gene lookup returns CDR1 LGHDT and CDR2 YNNKEL (reference sequence). The CDR3 region is CASSQGHSGQETQYF. The DNA for the CDR3 is TGTGCCAGCAGCCAAGGCCACAGCGGCCAAGAGACCCAGTACTTC.

This sequence joins TRBV19 and TRBJ2-5, with D perhaps matching TRBD1 (6 bases). The germline gives CDR1 LNHDA, CDR2 SQIVND (reference sequence). This CDR3 has 15 residues. The ends were cut back, 1 base at V and 0 bases at J, with 9 bases in the middle. The CDR3, as DNA: TGTGCCAGTAGTATAGGTGGGACAAACCAAGAGACCCAGTACTTC. Amino acid sequence: CASSIGGTNQETQYF. Supplemented by reference TRBV19 and TRBJ2-5, the full variable domain reads DGGITQSPKYLFRKEGQNVTLSCEQNLNHDAMYWYRQDPGQGLRLIYYSQIVNDFQKGDIAEGYSVSREKKESFPLTVTSAQKNPTAFYLCASSIGGTNQETQYFGPGTRLLVL.

The chain employs TRBV6-1 and TRBJ1-2; 8 positions agree with TRBD1. The ends lost 2 bases at V and 2 bases at J; junction bases unmatched: 1. Germline V gene data show CDR1 as MNHNS and CDR2 as SASEGT. This CDR3 is 14 amino acids long. CDR3 in amino acids: CASSEQGANYGYTF. The CDR3 DNA is TGTGCCAGCAGTGAACAGGGGGCGAACTATGGCTACACCTTC.

The rearrangement links TRBV4-1 to TRBJ1-3; D gene unclear. Deletions cut 1 base from V and 2 bases from J, with 9 bases between. CDR1 MGHRA and CDR2 YSYEKL come from the germline V gene. This CDR3 comprises 15 residues. The CDR3 loop reads CASSQGSGTGNTIYF. As DNA, the CDR3 is TGCGCCAGCAGCCAAGGGAGTGGAACTGGAAACACCATATATTTT.

In this sample, this clone turned up many times. CDR3 DNA sequence: TGTGCCAGCAGCCGCTTCGGGACAGGGAATGAAAAACTGTTTTTT. Encoded protein: CASSRFGTGNEKLFF. The rearrangement joins TRBV3-1 (or the pseudogene TRBV3-2) to TRBJ1-4; 9 bases are a match to TRBD1. V was clipped by 4 bases and J by 5 bases; unmatched bases: 5. CDR3 length: 15 residues. Looked up from germline, CDR1 is LGHDT and CDR2 is YNNKEL (reference sequence).

A note on this clone: The identical CDR3 is also encoded by other nucleotide sequences in the sample. The chain uses TRBV29-1 and TRBJ2-5, with D possibly TRBD1 on 6 matching bases. CDR1 is SQVTM, CDR2 ANQGSEA, per germline. The CDR3 contains 12 residues. The germline V and J ends were trimmed by 2 bases and 4 bases, with 8 bases remaining between them. CDR3 in DNA: TGCAGCGTTGAAACAGGGATAGAGACCCAGTACTTC. This sequence encodes CSVETGIETQYF.

This clone was recorded once. The CDR3 sequence is CSASLRSSVMETQYF. The CDR3 DNA follows: TGCAGTGCTAGTCTCAGGTCATCCGTAATGGAGACCCAGTACTTC. J is TRBJ2-5 and V is TRBV20-1; D call uncertain. This CDR3 is built from 15 residues. Germline values: CDR1 DFQATT, CDR2 SNEGSKA (reference sequence). The ends were cut back, 3 bases at V and 5 bases at J, with 19 bases in the middle.

The chain uses TRBV7-2 and TRBJ2-5, with D possibly being TRBD2 (5 bases). Trimming stripped 0 bases from V and 2 bases from J, with 10 bases between. The V gene's germline CDR1 is SGHTA and CDR2 FQGNSA. The CDR3 consists of 15 residues. CDR3 bases: TGTGCCAGCAGCTTAGCGGCTAGCCGACAAGAGACCCAGTACTTC. Translating it yields CASSLAASRQETQYF.

As regards this clone: The germline gene is not matched at one end of the junction; a read error may be the cause. This chain connects TRBV18 to TRBJ2-5; maybe TRBD2 (6 bases). This CDR3 region has 12 residues. Germline CDR1 is KGHSH and CDR2 is LQKENI. The DNA for the CDR3 is TGTGCCAGCTCAACCTTGGGGGGACCGCCCGACTTC. Translated: CASSTLGGPPDF.

Turning to this clone: Other DNA sequences in the same sample also yield this CDR3. The rearrangement links TRBV5-1 to TRBJ1-3; 7 bases are shared with TRBD1. Germline trimming cut 3 bases from V and 1 base from J; bases unmatched to any gene: 1. The CDR3 sequence is 14 residues long. Germline V gene data show CDR1 as SGHRS and CDR2 as YFSETQ. CDR3 residues: CASSSQGSGNTIYF. The CDR3 DNA reads as TGCGCCAGCAGCTCACAGGGGTCTGGAAACACCATATATTTT.

This clone has only a few counts. The chain employs TRBV7-2 and TRBJ2-2, with D hard to call. The CDR3 loop spans 14 amino acids. Trimming left V 1 base short and J 3 bases short, with 6 bases between. CDR1 is SGHTA and CDR2 is FQGNSA in the germline V gene. The DNA for the CDR3 is TGTGCCAGCAGCTTAGTGTCAGACACCGGGGAGCTGTTTTTT. This encodes CASSLVSDTGELFF.

The gene calls are TRBV7-2 and TRBJ2-1; D is unclear. Germline V lookup: CDR1 SGHTA, CDR2 FQGNSA. CDR3 length: 15 residues. V shed 4 bases and J shed 9 bases, with 19 bases lying between them. The CDR3 nucleotides are TGTGCCAGCAGCTCACAACCCTCGACTTTTGCTGAGCAGTTCTTC. Protein: CASSSQPSTFAEQFF. Variable domain in full (rest from reference TRBV7-2 and TRBJ2-1): GAGVSQSPSNKVTEKGKDVELRCDPISGHTALYWYRQSLGQGLEFLIYFQGNSAPDKSGLPSDRFSAERTGGSVSTLTIQRTQQEDSAVYLCASSSQPSTFAEQFFGPGTRLTVL.

This chain joins TRBV7-8 and TRBJ1-6, with 9 bases matching TRBD1. Per the germline V gene, CDR1 is SGHVS and CDR2 is FQNEAQ. This CDR3 is built from 14 residues. Trimming removed 4 bases from V and 9 bases from J; junction bases left unmatched: 4. The CDR3 sequence is CASSSGQGVSPLHF. DNA of the CDR3: TGTGCCAGCAGCTCGGGACAGGGAGTTTCACCCCTCCACTTT.

The CDR3 region has the DNA TGCGCCAGCAGGGGGCAGCGGGGGAAAAACACTGAAGCTTTCTTT. Its translation is CASRGQRGKNTEAFF. The V gene is TRBV5-1, the J gene TRBJ1-1; D may be TRBD1 (5 bases). Germline CDR1 is SGHRS and CDR2 is YFSETQ. Trimming took 5 bases from V and 2 from J, leaving 16 bases between them. The length of the CDR3 is 15 residues.

The V and J genes are TRBV9 and TRBJ1-1; the D is unclear. This CDR3 has 13 amino acids. V was shortened by 4 bases and J by 7 bases, with 14 bases between the two germline ends. From germline, CDR1 is SGDLS and CDR2 YYNGEE. In nucleotides, the CDR3 is TGTGCCAGCAGCCCTTACCGTGAGGGTGAAGCTTTCTTT. Translated, it gives CASSPYREGEAFF.